This T cell receptor beta chain was profiled in a study of radiotherapy plus CTLA-4 blockade in lung cancer. Overall study: Disease control was present in roughly 29% of patients, and objective responses in about 18%. Findings and limits, study-wide: In blood, after radiotherapy plus ipilimumab, tumor-derived TCR clones expanded.

The assay was immunoSEQ multiplex PCR, and TCRdb's table has in-frame clones only and misses some. Counted here are around 130,000 clones, about 87% occurring once; the ten biggest clones make up approximately 7%. The ends were cut back, 2 bases at V and 4 bases at J, with 15 bases in the middle. Germline V gives CDR1 MNHEY, CDR2 SVGAGI. The CDR3 covers 16 residues. Notes on this clone: Its matching antigen is unknown.

CTLA-4 blockade with ipilimumab, together with focal radiation, was given to patients with chemo-refractory metastatic non-small-cell lung cancer. This chain connects TRBV6-5 to TRBJ2-1; D uncertain. Sequences were derived from peripheral blood, sampled from a patient treated with radiotherapy plus ipilimumab. The sequence was obtained from a human donor with non-small cell lung cancer that progressed on radiotherapy plus ipilimumab. DNA for the CDR3: TGTGCCAGCAGTTACGGTCCAGATTGGGGATACAATGAGCAGTTCTTC. Translation: CASSYGPDWGYNEQFF.